One and the same sample provided the 6 T cell receptor beta chains below, sequenced in a study of T cells of healthy individuals. MiXCR, run by TCRdb on the 5' RACE reads, gives a single entry per CDR3 protein. The sample lists some 39,000 distinct CDR3 sequences; about 5% were seen once. All receptors derive from a human donor in good health.

This clonotype was detected many times. The J gene is TRBJ1-2, the V gene TRBV9, with D possibly TRBD1 on 5 matching bases. The V and J ends lost 0 bases and 7 bases respectively, with 19 bases between them. This CDR3 is built from 16 residues. Germline assignment: CDR1 SGDLS and CDR2 YYNGEE. The CDR3 DNA reads TGTGCCAGCAGCGTAGGGCTGCAGGGTAGCTCGGTTGGCTACACCTTC. Translation: CASSVGLQGSSVGYTF.

In its sample, this clonotype was seen a few times. The rearrangement joins TRBV18 to TRBJ1-2; TRBD1 agrees at 7 bases. CDR3 length equals 13 residues. Germline V gives CDR1 KGHSH, CDR2 LQKENI. V gave up 3 bases and J gave up 6 bases; unmatched junction bases: 4. CDR3 in DNA: TGTGCCAGCTCACCTGGAGGGACAGATGGCTACACCTTC. This gives the protein CASSPGGTDGYTF.

This clonotype was found a few times. The chain employs TRBV7-7 and TRBJ2-1; 10 nucleotides line up with TRBD2. The CDR3 totals 15 residues. V trimming: 5 bases; J trimming: 6 bases; junction bases outside the gene matches: 7. Germline V gene sequence: CDR1 SSHAT, CDR2 FNYEAQ (reference sequence). Here the CDR3 reads CASSPRTSGTNEQFF. The CDR3 nucleotides read TGTGCCAGCAGCCCGCGGACTAGCGGTACCAATGAGCAGTTCTTC.

This clonotype has just a few counts. The DNA is left out, because the CDR3 cannot be placed on it with certainty; the CDR3 is given as TCRdb lists it. The J gene is TRBJ2-3, the V gene TRBV6-1. The CDR3 has 15 amino acids, counting both end residues. Germline CDR1 and CDR2: MNHNS and SASEGT. CDR3 protein: CASRDSKLAQIRSIF.

This clonotype was seen at least ten times. The chain couples TRBV6-2 or TRBV6-3 to TRBJ1-5; D uncertain. Germline V gives CDR1 MNHEY, CDR2 SVGEGT. V gave up 0 bases and J gave up 9 bases, with 15 bases separating them. The CDR3 sequence is 15 residues long. This chain's CDR3 is CASSYSTRWAGPQHF. For the CDR3, the DNA is TGTGCCAGCAGTTACTCGACAAGGTGGGCTGGGCCCCAGCATTTT.

This clonotype has a count of ten or more. The rearrangement links TRBV12-5 to TRBJ2-7; D is perhaps TRBD1 (7 bases). The CDR3 runs 16 residues. Germline CDR1 and CDR2: LGHNT and FRNRAP. The V end lost 2 bases, the J end lost 4 bases, and 18 bases lay between the germline ends. The CDR3 reads CASGLRRGQGEYEQYF. In DNA form, the CDR3 reads TGTGCTAGTGGTTTGAGGAGGGGGCAAGGGGAATACGAGCAGTACTTC.